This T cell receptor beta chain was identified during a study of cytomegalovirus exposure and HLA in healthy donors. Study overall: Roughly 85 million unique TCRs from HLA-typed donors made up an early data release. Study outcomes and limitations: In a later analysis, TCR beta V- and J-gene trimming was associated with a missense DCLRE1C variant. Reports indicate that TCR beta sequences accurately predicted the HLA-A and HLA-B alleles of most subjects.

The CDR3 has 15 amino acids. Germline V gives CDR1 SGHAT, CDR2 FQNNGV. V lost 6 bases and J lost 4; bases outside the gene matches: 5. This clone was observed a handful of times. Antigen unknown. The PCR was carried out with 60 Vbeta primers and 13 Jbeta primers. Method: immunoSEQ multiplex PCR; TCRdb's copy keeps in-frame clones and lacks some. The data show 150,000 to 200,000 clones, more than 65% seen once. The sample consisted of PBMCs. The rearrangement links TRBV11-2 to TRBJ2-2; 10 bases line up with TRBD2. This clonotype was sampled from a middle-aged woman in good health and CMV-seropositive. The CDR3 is CASRLAGLSTGELFF. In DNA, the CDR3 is TGTGCCAGCAGACTAGCGGGGCTTAGCACCGGGGAGCTGTTTTTT. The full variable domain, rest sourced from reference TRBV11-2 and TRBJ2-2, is EAGVAQSPRYKIIEKRQSVAFWCNPISGHATLYWYQQILGQGPKLLIQFQNNGVVDDSQLPKDRFSAERLKGVDSTLKIQPAKLEDSAVYLCASRLAGLSTGELFFGEGSRLTVL.